This T cell receptor (beta chain) was recovered during a study of beta chain features in type 1 diabetes. Background on the study: Age and gender were similar between patients and healthy donors, as were cell yields. Study results and limitations: For cells with high TCR expression, cDNA sequencing could yield over-representation. Small HLA sub-analyses could not settle whether HLA shapes TCRB rearrangement. Shortening of TCRB CDR3s, moderate but significant, appeared in all four CD4+ subsets of Type 1 diabetes patients.

Reverse transcription of all isolated RNA meant that expressed TCRB transcripts were sequenced. TCRdb keeps only in-frame clones here, not all; method: immunoSEQ multiplex PCR. The repertoire holds about 180,000 clones, with roughly 8% as singletons. Via the markers CD45RO/CCR7/CD25/CD127/CD95/CD27, stem cell-like memory, regulatory, central memory and naive CD4+ cells were sorted. This clone was detected a few times. Its specificity is not known. Trimming pared 5 bases from V and 7 bases from J, leaving 20 bases between. The CDR3 runs to 15 residues. Germline assignment: CDR1 SGHTA and CDR2 FQGNSA. The receptor was derived from a man younger than 35 with type 1 diabetes. Sequencing was done on a sample of central memory CD4+ T cells from blood. The chain uses TRBV7-2 and TRBJ1-1, with a tentative D call TRBD1 (6 bases). CDR3 sequence: CASSHQTGILGEAFF. CDR3 nucleotide sequence: TGTGCCAGCAGCCACCAAACAGGGATTTTAGGTGAAGCTTTCTTT. Full variable domain (outside the CDR3, taken from reference TRBV7-2 and TRBJ1-1): GAGVSQSPSNKVTEKGKDVELRCDPISGHTALYWYRQSLGQGLEFLIYFQGNSAPDKSGLPSDRFSAERTGGSVSTLTIQRTQQEDSAVYLCASSHQTGILGEAFFGQGTRLTVV.